Shown below are 32 T cell receptor beta chains from a single sample sequenced in a study of blood T cell repertoires in COVID-19. Produced via immunoSEQ multiplex PCR; TCRdb's table is partial and in-frame only. This table has more than 110,000 clones, around nine tenths appearing once. Sequencing used peripheral blood. The receptors come from a woman in her thirties or forties with acute or convalescent COVID-19.

V gene TRBV24-1 combines with J gene TRBJ1-1; TRBD1 matches at 7 bases. Losses at the gene ends were 6 bases for V and 4 bases for J; bases not matched to a gene: 4. The CDR3 contains 13 residues. Germline CDR1 KGHDR, CDR2 SFDVKD. CDR3 protein: CATSSGQSTEAFF. For the CDR3, the DNA is TGTGCCACCAGTTCGGGACAGAGCACTGAAGCTTTCTTT.

This sequence joins TRBV5-5 and TRBJ2-7; perhaps TRBD1 as D (6 bases). This CDR3 spans 15 amino acids. V lost 1 base to trimming and J lost 7 bases, with 18 bases between them. CDR1 and CDR2 from the germline V gene are SGHKS and YYEKEE (reference sequence). DNA for the CDR3: TGTGCCAGCAGCTTGAGGACAGCCGGGATCTGGGAGCAGTACTTC. Protein sequence: CASSLRTAGIWEQYF.

Regarding this clone: The junction departs from germline at one end; a sequencing error may be responsible. This CDR3 is also generated by other DNA sequences in the sample. The V and J genes are TRBV19 and TRBJ2-7; the D gene is possibly TRBD1 (5 bases). The CDR3 is 15 residues long. Germline CDR1 reads LNHDA; CDR2 reads SQIVND (reference sequence). The CDR3 DNA sequence: TGTGCCAGTAGTATAGCTAGGGGTACCGCCTACGAGCAGTACTTT. Its protein product is CASSIARGTAYEQYF.

The chain recombines TRBV28 with TRBJ1-2; D unresolved. CDR3 length: 13 amino acids. The germline CDR1 and CDR2 sequences are MDHEN and SYDVKM. V lost 3 bases and J lost 4, with 9 bases in between. Here the CDR3 reads CASSFSRGYGYTF. The CDR3 DNA reads as TGTGCCAGCAGTTTTTCCCGAGGCTATGGCTACACCTTC.

This clone was counted between two and nine times. The gene calls are TRBV7-3 and TRBJ1-2, with D uncertain. Germline loops: CDR1 SGHTA, CDR2 FQGTGA. CDR3 length equals 13 residues. V lost 5 bases, J lost 7 bases, and 14 bases lay in between. For the CDR3, the DNA is TGTGCCAGCAGCCCCAAAGGAGATCTTGGCTACACCTTC. Its protein product is CASSPKGDLGYTF. Combining the CDR3 with reference TRBV7-3 and TRBJ1-2 gives the whole variable domain GAGVSQTPSNKVTEKGKYVELRCDPISGHTALYWYRQSLGQGPEFLIYFQGTGAADDSGLPNDRFFAVRPEGSVSTLKIQRTERGDSAVYLCASSPKGDLGYTFGSGTRLTVV.

The rearrangement joins TRBV6-1 to TRBJ2-3; the D gene is possibly TRBD2 (6 bases). The V gene's germline CDR1 is MNHNS and CDR2 SASEGT. Trimming pared 0 bases from V and 0 bases from J, leaving 10 bases between. This CDR3 has 16 amino acids. In DNA, the CDR3 is TGTGCCAGCAGTGAAGCTGGCGGGGTTAGCACAGATACGCAGTATTTT. It yields the protein CASSEAGGVSTDTQYF.

J is TRBJ2-2 and V is TRBV7-2, with no clear D. Germline CDR1 and CDR2: SGHTA and FQGNSA. The V and J ends lost 1 base and 0 bases respectively, with 6 bases between them. CDR3 length: 15 residues. CDR3 residues: CASSLDISNTGELFF. The DNA for the CDR3 is TGTGCCAGCAGCTTAGACATTTCGAACACCGGGGAGCTGTTTTTT.

J is TRBJ2-3 and V is TRBV5-1; a weak D match, TRBD1 (6 bases). The CDR3 is 15 amino acids. V was cut by 0 bases and J by 5 bases, with 13 bases left in between. Germline V gene lookup returns CDR1 SGHRS and CDR2 YFSETQ. The CDR3 protein is CASSLGAGVVDTQYF. CDR3 nucleotide sequence: TGCGCCAGCAGCTTGGGGGCAGGGGTGGTAGATACGCAGTATTTT.

The chain uses TRBV2 and TRBJ2-7; 7 bases are a match to TRBD2. The CDR3 extends over 14 amino acids. Germline V gene lookup returns CDR1 SNHLY and CDR2 FYNNEI. V dropped 8 bases and J dropped 7; count of bases not matched to a gene: 14. This CDR3 is CASRGGGPWGEQYF. The DNA of the CDR3 is TGTGCCAGCCGTGGGGGGGGACCGTGGGGAGAGCAGTACTTC.

This chain connects TRBV7-9 to TRBJ2-7; the D gene is possibly TRBD2 (5 bases). The ends were cut back, 3 bases at V and 2 bases at J, with 11 bases in the middle. Germline CDR1 and CDR2: SEHNR and FQNEAQ (reference sequence). This CDR3 comprises 14 residues. The CDR3 loop reads CASSFRGPPYEQYF. The CDR3 coding sequence is TGTGCCAGCAGCTTCCGAGGGCCTCCCTACGAGCAGTACTTC.

Only a few counts were recorded for this clone. Distinct nucleotide sequences in the sample also encode this CDR3. The rearrangement joins TRBV19 to TRBJ1-1; D is unresolved. The CDR3 is 13 amino acids. Germline-derived CDR1 and CDR2 are LNHDA and SQIVND (reference sequence). The V end was cut by 3 bases, the J end by 0 bases, with 5 bases between. The CDR3 reads CASSISVNTEAFF. The CDR3 DNA is TGTGCCAGTAGTATTAGCGTGAACACTGAAGCTTTCTTT.

The V and J genes are TRBV9 and TRBJ2-5; TRBD1 aligns across 7 bases. Germline V gene lookup returns CDR1 SGDLS and CDR2 YYNGEE. With V trimmed by 4 bases and J by 1 base, 16 bases remained unmatched. The CDR3 runs 18 residues. CDR3 sequence (DNA): TGTGCCAGCAGCCCCCGACAGGGTATAGTGGAGGCCCAAGAGACCCAGTACTTC. Its protein product is CASSPRQGIVEAQETQYF.

This clone was detected once. V and J are TRBV6-2 or TRBV6-3 and TRBJ2-5; D is possibly TRBD2 (7 bases). Per germline, CDR1 MNHEY and CDR2 SVGEGT. There are 15 residues in the CDR3. Trimming pared 0 bases from V and 2 bases from J, leaving 10 bases between. CDR3 coding DNA: TGTGCCAGCAGTTACTCGGGGGGGCGGCAAGAGACCCAGTACTTC. This gives the protein CASSYSGGRQETQYF.

The chain recombines TRBV2 with TRBJ1-2; 8 bases line up with TRBD1. This CDR3 region has 14 residues. J lost 5 bases, V lost 5 bases, and 7 bases had no gene match. Looked up from germline, CDR1 is SNHLY and CDR2 is FYNNEI. This chain's CDR3 is CASSQDRVGYGYTF. As DNA, the CDR3 is TGTGCCAGCAGTCAGGACAGGGTTGGATATGGCTACACCTTC.

J is TRBJ2-3 and V is TRBV7-3; 10 nucleotides agree with TRBD2. Trimming removed 5 bases from V and 5 bases from J; junction bases left unmatched: 7. The CDR3 extends over 15 amino acids. CDR1 and CDR2 from the germline V gene are SGHTA and FQGTGA. This CDR3 reads CASSPSGGARDTQYF. CDR3 nucleotides: TGTGCCAGCAGCCCCAGCGGGGGGGCTCGAGATACGCAGTATTTT. Full variable domain (rest looked up from reference TRBV7-3 and TRBJ2-3): GAGVSQTPSNKVTEKGKYVELRCDPISGHTALYWYRQSLGQGPEFLIYFQGTGAADDSGLPNDRFFAVRPEGSVSTLKIQRTERGDSAVYLCASSPSGGARDTQYFGPGTRLTVL.

V usage is TRBV7-3 and J usage is TRBJ2-1; 7 positions match TRBD1. The CDR3 extends over 13 amino acids. V gave up 5 bases and J gave up 4 bases; unmatched junction bases: 2. CDR1 and CDR2 (germline): SGHTA, FQGTGA. The CDR3 reads CASSTTGYNEQFF. CDR3 nucleotides: TGTGCCAGCAGCACGACAGGGTACAATGAGCAGTTCTTC.

The rearrangement links TRBV7-9 to TRBJ1-4; tentatively, D is TRBD1 (6 bases). The CDR3 runs to 14 residues. V was cut by 6 bases and J by 0 bases, with 8 bases left in between. Germline V gene lookup returns CDR1 SEHNR and CDR2 FQNEAQ (reference sequence). CDR3 DNA sequence: TGTGCCAGCAGTCGGACAGCAACTAATGAAAAACTGTTTTTT. Protein sequence: CASSRTATNEKLFF.

The chain has TRBV19 and TRBJ2-1; 9 nucleotides line up with TRBD1. V shed 5 bases, J shed 8 bases, and the junction held 13 bases outside the gene matches. CDR3 length equals 16 residues. Germline values: CDR1 LNHDA, CDR2 SQIVND (reference sequence). CDR3 bases: TGTGCCAGTAGTTCCCCTCCGGGACAGGGTCGTCATGAGCAGTTCTTC. Translating it yields CASSSPPGQGRHEQFF.

The sample holds one count of this clone. The chain uses TRBV19 and TRBJ1-1, with a possible D match to TRBD1 (5 bases). The CDR3 has 13 residues. In germline, CDR1 is LNHDA, CDR2 SQIVND (reference sequence). V lost 7 bases and J lost 1, with 10 bases in between. The CDR3 nucleotides read TGTGCCAGTACGGAGGGACCGAACACTGAAGCTTTCTTT. Protein sequence: CASTEGPNTEAFF.

The gene calls are TRBV12-3 or TRBV12-4 and TRBJ2-5; D ambiguous. V dropped 0 bases and J dropped 5 bases, with 4 bases sitting between them. This CDR3 has 12 amino acids. The CDR3 loop reads CASSLARETQYF. CDR3 coding DNA: TGTGCCAGCAGTTTAGCGCGGGAGACCCAGTACTTC.

CDR3 region: CASSSLWRNSYEQYF. The CDR3 DNA reads TGTGCCAGCAGCTCTCTCTGGCGGAACTCCTACGAGCAGTACTTC. The V call is TRBV11-2, the J call TRBJ2-7, with D uncertain. The CDR3 is 15 residues long. Per germline, CDR1 SGHAT and CDR2 FQNNGV. Trimming stripped 4 bases from V and 0 bases from J, with 13 bases between.

The rearrangement links TRBV6-2 or TRBV6-3 to TRBJ2-7, with a possible D match to TRBD2 (6 bases). The CDR3 contains 14 residues. V was cut by 4 bases and J by 2 bases, with 12 bases left in between. CDR1 is MNHEY and CDR2 is SVGEGT in the germline V gene. The chain's CDR3 is CASSLGGVTYEQYF. CDR3 DNA sequence: TGTGCCAGCAGTTTGGGCGGGGTGACCTACGAGCAGTACTTC.

The rearrangement uses TRBV2 and TRBJ2-3; perhaps TRBD1 as D (6 bases). The CDR3 sequence is 12 residues long. The V and J ends lost 7 bases and 5 bases respectively, with 10 bases between them. Germline V gene sequence: CDR1 SNHLY, CDR2 FYNNEI. The CDR3 loop reads CASKGERDTQYF. CDR3 in DNA: TGTGCCAGCAAGGGGGAGAGAGATACGCAGTATTTT. Using reference TRBV2 and TRBJ2-3 for the parts outside the CDR3, the full variable domain is EPEVTQTPSHQVTQMGQEVILRCVPISNHLYFYWYRQILGQKVEFLVSFYNNEISEKSEIFDDQFSVERPDGSNFTLKIRSTKLEDSAMYFCASKGERDTQYFGPGTRLTVL.

This rearrangement joins TRBV24-1 to TRBJ2-7; the match to TRBD2 covers 9 bases. CDR1 and CDR2 (germline): KGHDR, SFDVKD. The CDR3 has 14 amino acids. Losses at the gene ends were 9 bases for V and 7 bases for J; bases not matched to a gene: 12. CDR3 amino acids: CATQAAGGREEQYF. CDR3 bases: TGTGCCACCCAAGCCGCGGGGGGGAGGGAAGAGCAGTACTTC.

In this sample, this clone turned up once. The chain employs TRBV20-1 and TRBJ2-1; D is uncertain. The germline gives CDR1 DFQATT, CDR2 SNEGSKA (reference sequence). The V gene lost 2 bases and the J gene lost 12 bases, with 11 bases spanning the gap. The CDR3 loop spans 11 amino acids. The CDR3 DNA is TGCAGTGCTAGAAACTTCCGCGGGCAGTTCTTC. Encoded protein: CSARNFRGQFF.

This clone appeared once. The rearrangement links TRBV10-3 to TRBJ1-5; 9 bases map to TRBD1. The CDR3 consists of 15 residues. Germline V lookup: CDR1 ENHRY, CDR2 SYGVKD. J was trimmed by 6 bases and V by 3 bases; bases with no gene match: 6. The CDR3 DNA sequence: TGTGCCATCAGTGAAGACAGGGGGATCGGTCAGCCCCAGCATTTT. This translates into CAISEDRGIGQPQHF.

The V call is TRBV7-9, the J call TRBJ1-1; D remains ambiguous. Trimming shortened V by 2 bases and J by 2 bases, and 6 bases separated the two germline ends. From germline, CDR1 is SEHNR and CDR2 FQNEAQ (reference sequence). The CDR3 is 13 residues long. The CDR3 region has the DNA TGTGCCAGCAGCTTAAGTGGCAACACTGAAGCTTTCTTT. Protein sequence: CASSLSGNTEAFF.

J is TRBJ1-4 and V is TRBV7-9; 10 nucleotides align to TRBD1. The CDR3 spans 16 residues. Germline-derived CDR1 and CDR2 are SEHNR and FQNEAQ (reference sequence). V trimming: 5 bases; J trimming: 10 bases; junction bases outside the gene matches: 13. CDR3 DNA: TGTGCCAGCAGCCCACCCCGACAGGGGGCAGTTGGAAAACTGTTTTTT. Translating gives CASSPPRQGAVGKLFF.

The chain combines TRBV27 with TRBJ2-7; 7 bases are a match to TRBD1. Trimming removed 5 bases from V and 0 bases from J; junction bases left unmatched: 7. The CDR3 covers 15 residues. Germline CDR1 and CDR2: MNHEY and SMNVEV (reference sequence). The CDR3 DNA reads TGTGCCAGCAGTCCTACACAGGGGAGCTCCTACGAGCAGTACTTC. It specifies CASSPTQGSSYEQYF.

The V gene is TRBV5-6, the J gene TRBJ1-1, with TRBD1 matching over 10 bases. V was clipped by 3 bases and J by 4 bases; unmatched bases: 3. The CDR3 is 14 amino acids. CDR1 is SGHDT and CDR2 is YYEEEE in the germline V gene. Here the CDR3 DNA reads TGTGCCAGCAGCTACGGGACAGGGGCCACTGAAGCTTTCTTT. Translation: CASSYGTGATEAFF.

The rearrangement uses TRBV30 and TRBJ2-5; 7 positions agree with TRBD2. V dropped 0 bases and J dropped 5; count of bases not matched to a gene: 9. The CDR3 contains 15 residues. CDR1 is GTSNPN, CDR2 SVGIG, per germline (reference sequence). The CDR3 sequence is CAWSVPGRETETQYF. CDR3 DNA sequence: TGTGCCTGGAGTGTACCGGGGAGGGAGACGGAGACCCAGTACTTC.

The V call is TRBV28, the J call TRBJ2-3; 7 bases are shared with TRBD2. The CDR3 is 15 amino acids. V dropped 6 bases and J dropped 0; count of bases not matched to a gene: 6. Germline assignment: CDR1 MDHEN and CDR2 SYDVKM. CDR3 residues: CASSPTLASTDTQYF. Here the CDR3 DNA reads TGTGCCAGCAGCCCCACACTAGCGAGCACAGATACGCAGTATTTT. The full variable domain, rest sourced from reference TRBV28 and TRBJ2-3, is DVKVTQSSRYLVKRTGEKVFLECVQDMDHENMFWYRQDPGLGLRLIYFSYDVKMKEKGDIPEGYSVSREKKERFSLILESASTNQTSMYLCASSPTLASTDTQYFGPGTRLTVL.